This T cell receptor beta chain was found in a study of T-cell reconstitution after alpha-beta-depleted transplantation in children. The ends lost 7 bases at V and 5 bases at J; junction bases unmatched: 16. The CDR3 covers 16 residues. CDR1 is DFQATT and CDR2 is SNEGSKA in the germline V gene (reference sequence). Preparation of the TCRbeta library was carried out with unique molecular identifiers. Each CDR3 protein is one row after TCRdb ran MiXCR on the PCR reads. The repertoire consists of about 360,000 distinct CDR3 sequences, with less than 15% occurring once and the leading ten covering about 4%. This clonotype has more than one count but fewer than ten.

This TCR was sampled from a human donor who donated a stem cell graft to a child with Fanconi anemia. The sample was PBMCs, taken from the stem cell graft. This chain connects TRBV20-1 to TRBJ2-5; 10 bases map to TRBD2. CDR3 residues: CSGARGLAGVEETQYF. In DNA form, the CDR3 reads TGCAGTGGTGCTAGGGGTCTAGCGGGGGTCGAGGAGACCCAGTACTTC.